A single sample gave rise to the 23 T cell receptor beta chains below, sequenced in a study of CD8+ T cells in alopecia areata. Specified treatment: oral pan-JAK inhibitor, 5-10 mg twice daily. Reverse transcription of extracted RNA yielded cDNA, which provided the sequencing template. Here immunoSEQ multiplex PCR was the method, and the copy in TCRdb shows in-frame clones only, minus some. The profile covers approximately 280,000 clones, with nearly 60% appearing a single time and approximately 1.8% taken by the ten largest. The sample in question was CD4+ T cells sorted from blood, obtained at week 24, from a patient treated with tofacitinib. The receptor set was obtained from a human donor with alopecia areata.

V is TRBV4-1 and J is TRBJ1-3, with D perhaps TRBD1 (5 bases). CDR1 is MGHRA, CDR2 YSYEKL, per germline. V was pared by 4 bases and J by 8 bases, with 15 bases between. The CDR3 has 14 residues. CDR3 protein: CASSRPGRDHTIYF. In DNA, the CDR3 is TGCGCCAGCAGCCGCCCCGGCAGGGATCACACCATATATTTT.

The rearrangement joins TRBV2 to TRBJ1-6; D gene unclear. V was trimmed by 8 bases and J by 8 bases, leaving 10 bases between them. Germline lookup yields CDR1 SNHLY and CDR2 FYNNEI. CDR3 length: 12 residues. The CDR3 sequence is CASGSLHSPLHF. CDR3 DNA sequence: TGTGCCAGCGGGTCTCTCCATTCACCCCTCCACTTT. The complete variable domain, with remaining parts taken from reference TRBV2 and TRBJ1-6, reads EPEVTQTPSHQVTQMGQEVILRCVPISNHLYFYWYRQILGQKVEFLVSFYNNEISEKSEIFDDQFSVERPDGSNFTLKIRSTKLEDSAMYFCASGSLHSPLHFGNGTRLTVT.

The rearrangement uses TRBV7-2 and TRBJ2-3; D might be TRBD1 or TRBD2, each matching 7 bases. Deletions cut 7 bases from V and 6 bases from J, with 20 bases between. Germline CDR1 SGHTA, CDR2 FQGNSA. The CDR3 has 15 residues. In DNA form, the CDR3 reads TGTGCCAGCACCCGAGGGGGCGGGGGACTGGATACGCAGTATTTT. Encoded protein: CASTRGGGGLDTQYF.

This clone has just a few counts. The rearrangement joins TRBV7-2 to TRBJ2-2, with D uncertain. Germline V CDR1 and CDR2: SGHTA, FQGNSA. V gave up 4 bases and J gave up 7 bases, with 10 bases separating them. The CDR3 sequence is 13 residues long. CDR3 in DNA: TGTGCCAGCAGCTCCTCCAGGCGCGGGGAGCTGTTTTTT. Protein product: CASSSSRRGELFF. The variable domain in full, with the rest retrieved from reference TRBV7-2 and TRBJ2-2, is GAGVSQSPSNKVTEKGKDVELRCDPISGHTALYWYRQSLGQGLEFLIYFQGNSAPDKSGLPSDRFSAERTGGSVSTLTIQRTQQEDSAVYLCASSSSRRGELFFGEGSRLTVL.

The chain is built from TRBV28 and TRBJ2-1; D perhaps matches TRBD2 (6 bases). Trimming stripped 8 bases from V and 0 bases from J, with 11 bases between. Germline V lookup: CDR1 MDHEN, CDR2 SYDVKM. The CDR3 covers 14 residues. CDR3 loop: CASLRGGSYNEQFF. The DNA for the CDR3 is TGTGCCAGCTTAAGGGGAGGCTCCTACAATGAGCAGTTCTTC.

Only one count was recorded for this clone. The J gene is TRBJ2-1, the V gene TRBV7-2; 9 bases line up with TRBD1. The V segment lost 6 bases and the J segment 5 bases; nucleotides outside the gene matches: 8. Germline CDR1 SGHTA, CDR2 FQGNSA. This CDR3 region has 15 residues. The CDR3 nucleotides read TGTGCCAGCAGAGGACAGGGGCGGACCCACAATGAGCAGTTCTTC. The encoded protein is CASRGQGRTHNEQFF.

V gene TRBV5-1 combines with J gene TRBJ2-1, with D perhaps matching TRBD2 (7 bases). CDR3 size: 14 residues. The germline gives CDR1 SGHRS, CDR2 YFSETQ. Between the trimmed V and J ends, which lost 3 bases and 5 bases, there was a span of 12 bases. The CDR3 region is CASSSQGGDNEQFF. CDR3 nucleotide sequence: TGCGCCAGCAGCTCACAGGGAGGGGACAATGAGCAGTTCTTC.

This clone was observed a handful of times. CDR3 loop: CASSYGTGVTEKLFF. The CDR3 coding sequence is TGTGCCAGCAGCTATGGGACAGGGGTCACAGAAAAACTGTTTTTT. The rearrangement links TRBV7-2 to TRBJ1-4, with 10 positions matching TRBD1. The V gene's germline CDR1 is SGHTA and CDR2 FQGNSA. V dropped 4 bases and J dropped 8; count of bases not matched to a gene: 7. The CDR3 is 15 amino acids.

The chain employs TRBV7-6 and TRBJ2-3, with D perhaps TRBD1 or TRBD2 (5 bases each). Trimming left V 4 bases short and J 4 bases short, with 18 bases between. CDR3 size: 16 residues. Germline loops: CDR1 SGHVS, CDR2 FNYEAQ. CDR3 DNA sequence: TGTGCCAGCAGCTGGTCACCCGGGGCCGTGGCAGATACGCAGTATTTT. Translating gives CASSWSPGAVADTQYF.

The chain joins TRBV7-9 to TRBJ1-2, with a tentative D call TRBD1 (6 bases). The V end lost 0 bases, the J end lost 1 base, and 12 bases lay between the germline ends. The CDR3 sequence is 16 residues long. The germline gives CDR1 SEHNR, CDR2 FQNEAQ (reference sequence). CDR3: CASSLARTGINYGYTF. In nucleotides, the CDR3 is TGTGCCAGCAGCTTAGCGCGAACAGGGATTAACTATGGCTACACCTTC.

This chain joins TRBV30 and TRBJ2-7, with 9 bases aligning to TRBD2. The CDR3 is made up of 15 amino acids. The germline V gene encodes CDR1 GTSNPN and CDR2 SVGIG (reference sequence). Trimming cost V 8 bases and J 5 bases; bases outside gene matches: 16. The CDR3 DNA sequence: TGTGCCCAGGGGCTGGAAGCGGGGGGTCCGCACGAGCAGTACTTC. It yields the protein CAQGLEAGGPHEQYF.

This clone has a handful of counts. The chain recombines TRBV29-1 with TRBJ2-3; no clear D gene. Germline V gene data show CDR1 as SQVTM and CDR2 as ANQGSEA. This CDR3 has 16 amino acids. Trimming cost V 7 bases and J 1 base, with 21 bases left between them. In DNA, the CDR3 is TGCAGCGCCGGCGCGAGCCCAAACGCAGGCACAGATACGCAGTATTTT. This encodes CSAGASPNAGTDTQYF.

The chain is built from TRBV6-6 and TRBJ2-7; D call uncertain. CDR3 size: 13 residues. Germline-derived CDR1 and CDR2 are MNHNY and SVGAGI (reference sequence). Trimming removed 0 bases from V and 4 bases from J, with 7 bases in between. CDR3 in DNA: TGTGCCAGCAGTTACTCGAGCCTGTACGAGCAGTACTTC. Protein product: CASSYSSLYEQYF.

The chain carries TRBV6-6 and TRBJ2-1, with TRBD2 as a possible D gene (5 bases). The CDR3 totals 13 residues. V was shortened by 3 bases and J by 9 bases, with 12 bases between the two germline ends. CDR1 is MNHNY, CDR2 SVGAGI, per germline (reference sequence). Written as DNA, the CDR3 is TGTGCCAGCAGTTATTCGGGGATCGGTGAGCAGTTCTTC. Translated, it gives CASSYSGIGEQFF.

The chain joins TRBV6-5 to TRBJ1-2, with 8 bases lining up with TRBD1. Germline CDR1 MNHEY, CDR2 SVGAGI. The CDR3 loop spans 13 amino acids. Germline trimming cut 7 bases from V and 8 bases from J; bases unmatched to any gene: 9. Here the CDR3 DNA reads TGTGCCAGCACTAACGGACAGGGCAGGGGCTACACCTTC. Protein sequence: CASTNGQGRGYTF.

CDR3 in amino acids: CSVEQGYEQYF. The CDR3 bases are TGCAGCGTTGAGCAGGGCTACGAGCAGTACTTC. The chain employs TRBV29-1 and TRBJ2-7; D is perhaps TRBD1 (5 bases). The CDR3 consists of 11 residues. Germline V gives CDR1 SQVTM, CDR2 ANQGSEA. Trimming removed 3 bases from V and 3 bases from J, with 6 bases in between.

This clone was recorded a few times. This chain's CDR3 is CASSSALSTGELFF. DNA for the CDR3: TGTGCCAGCAGCTCCGCGTTATCTACCGGGGAGCTGTTTTTT. This chain uses TRBV7-2 with TRBJ2-2; D uncertain. The CDR3 runs 14 residues. V lost 4 bases to trimming and J lost 5 bases, with 11 bases between them. The germline V gene has CDR1 SGHTA and CDR2 FQGNSA.

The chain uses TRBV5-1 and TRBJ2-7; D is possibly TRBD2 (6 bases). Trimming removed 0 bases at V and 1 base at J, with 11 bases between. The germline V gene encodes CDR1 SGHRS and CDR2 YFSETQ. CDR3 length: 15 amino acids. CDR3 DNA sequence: TGCGCCAGCAGCTTGGCCGCGACTAGATCCTACGAGCAGTACTTC. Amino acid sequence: CASSLAATRSYEQYF.

Here the CDR3 reads CSLLDGGSIQYF. In DNA, the CDR3 is TGCAGCCTACTTGACGGGGGGAGCATTCAGTACTTC. The J gene is TRBJ2-4, the V gene TRBV29-1, with 7 nucleotides matching TRBD2. In germline, CDR1 is SQVTM, CDR2 ANQGSEA. V lost 8 bases and J lost 9; bases outside the gene matches: 10. CDR3 length equals 12 residues.

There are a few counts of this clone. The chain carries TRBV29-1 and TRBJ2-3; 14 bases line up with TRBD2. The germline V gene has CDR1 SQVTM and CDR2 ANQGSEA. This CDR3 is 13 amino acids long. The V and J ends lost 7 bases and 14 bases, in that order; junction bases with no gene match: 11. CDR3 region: CSAGLAGGPGRYF. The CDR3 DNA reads TGCAGCGCTGGACTAGCGGGGGGCCCTGGAAGGTATTTT.

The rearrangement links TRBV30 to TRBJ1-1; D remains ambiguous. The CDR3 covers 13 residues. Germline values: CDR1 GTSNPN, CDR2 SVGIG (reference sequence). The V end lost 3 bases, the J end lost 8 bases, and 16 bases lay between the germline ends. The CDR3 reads CAWSRRRGGEAFF. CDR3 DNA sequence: TGTGCCTGGAGCCGAAGGCGCGGAGGGGAAGCTTTCTTT.

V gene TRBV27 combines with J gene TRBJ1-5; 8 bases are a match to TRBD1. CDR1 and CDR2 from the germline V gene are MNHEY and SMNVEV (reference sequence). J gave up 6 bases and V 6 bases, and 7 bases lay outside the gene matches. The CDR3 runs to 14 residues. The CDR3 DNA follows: TGTGCCAGCAGCCCACAGGGGGGCGGTCAGCCCCAGCATTTT. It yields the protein CASSPQGGGQPQHF.

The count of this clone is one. The CDR3 reads CASSDNTGGYYGYTF. CDR3 nucleotide sequence: TGTGCCAGCAGTGATAATACAGGGGGCTACTATGGCTACACCTTC. The chain couples TRBV2 to TRBJ1-2, with 9 bases matching TRBD1. With V trimmed by 3 bases and J by 3 bases, 5 bases remained unmatched. Looked up from germline, CDR1 is SNHLY and CDR2 is FYNNEI. The CDR3 is 15 residues long.